This TCR beta chain is from a study of a mutant IDH1 vaccine in newly diagnosed glioma. Sample time point: week 35, safety follow-up. Vaccination used 300 ug of mutant IDH1 20-mer peptide per dose, with topical imiquimod. Method: immunoSEQ multiplex PCR; TCRdb's copy keeps in-frame clones and lacks some. In the table there are fewer than 90,000 clones, 80% to 85% of which are singletons. CDR3 size: 12 residues. The germline V gene encodes CDR1 LNHNV and CDR2 YYDKDF (reference sequence). V dropped 0 bases and J dropped 11 bases, with 8 bases sitting between them. As concerns this clone: Its matching antigen is unknown.

The sample in question was PBMCs, obtained from a glioma patient whose treatment included an IDH1 peptide vaccine. The source of this sequence is a man in his late teens or twenties with glioma. The chain links TRBV15 to TRBJ2-1; D might be TRBD2 (5 bases). In nucleotides, the CDR3 is TGTGCCACCAGCAGAGATAGCGTACAGCAGTTCTTC. It is translated as CATSRDSVQQFF.